This T cell receptor beta chain is from a study of cytomegalovirus exposure and HLA in healthy donors. Across the study: There were around 100 million unique TCR beta sequences, drawn from 150 million to 200 million T cells, in an earlier analysis.

In the PCR, 60 Vbeta and 13 Jbeta primers were used. The protocol was immunoSEQ multiplex PCR, while the TCRdb copy is restricted to in-frame clones and leaves out a portion. Among about 190,000 clones, more than 80% were seen once, and the ten largest hold around 2.5%. A note on this clone: The antigen remains undetermined.

Germline lookup yields CDR1 LGHNA and CDR2 YNFKEQ. The CDR3 length is 14 residues. Trimming cost V 1 base and J 7 bases, with 13 bases left between them. Study findings and constraints: Most CMV-associated TCR beta chains were later found to appear HLA-restricted. CMV serostatus was the only immune exposure information that was available.

Sequences were obtained from PBMCs. The chain combines TRBV4-2 with TRBJ1-2; D possibly corresponds to TRBD1 (6 bases). This TCR was recovered from a woman in her fifties or sixties in good health and CMV-seropositive. As DNA, the CDR3 is TGTGCCAGCAGCCAAGGGCAGGGGAATCGTGGCTACACCTTC. Translation: CASSQGQGNRGYTF.